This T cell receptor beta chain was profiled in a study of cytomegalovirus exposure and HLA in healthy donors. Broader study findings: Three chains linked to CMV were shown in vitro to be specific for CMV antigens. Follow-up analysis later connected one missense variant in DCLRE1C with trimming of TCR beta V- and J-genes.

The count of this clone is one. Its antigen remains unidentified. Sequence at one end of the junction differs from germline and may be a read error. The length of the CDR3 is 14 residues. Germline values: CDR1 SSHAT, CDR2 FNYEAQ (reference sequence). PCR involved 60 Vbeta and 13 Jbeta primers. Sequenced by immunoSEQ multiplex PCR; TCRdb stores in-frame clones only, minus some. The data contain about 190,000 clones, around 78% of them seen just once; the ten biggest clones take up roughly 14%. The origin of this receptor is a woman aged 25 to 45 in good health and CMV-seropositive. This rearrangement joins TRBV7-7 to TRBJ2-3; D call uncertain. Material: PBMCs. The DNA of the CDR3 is TGTGCTAGCAGCTTATCCCTAGACACAGATACGCAGTATTTT. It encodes CASSLSLDTDTQYF.